What follows are 8 T cell receptor delta chains derived from one specimen sequenced in a study of γδ T cells in repeated Plasmodium falciparum infection (dated by TCRdb to the early 2020s). For bulk TCR repertoire analysis, Vgamma9/Vdelta2+ and Vdelta2-negative gammadelta T cell populations were flow-sorted out of peripheral blood mononuclear cells. Library preparation was by multiplex PCR. This sample was sequenced with an Illumina MiSeq. In TCRdb, clones were called once more from the public reads by CATT, and rows of identical DNA were later combined. The table for this sample lists 53,000 or so delta-chain clones; approximately 1.8% of them were counted only once. The ten largest clones capture around 24% of the sample. Sequencing input: gamma-delta T cells from blood. Receptors originate from a pool of human donors (malaria-infected and uninfected, not separated).

This clone showed up many times. This DNA's translation differs at residue 3 from TCRdb's protein, which comes from a much larger clone; a read error is likely, and the protein shown is translated from the DNA. The rearrangement uses TRDV3 and TRDJ1; a weak D match, TRDD2 (5 bases). TCRdb carries no J gene annotation; the J gene was assigned here by matching the DNA with germline. Germline CDR1 and CDR2: TVYSNPD and GDNSRS (reference sequence). V was shortened by 5 bases and J by 0 bases, with 37 bases between the two germline ends. The CDR3 length is 21 residues. DNA of the CDR3: TGTGCCCTTTGCCGGGCCTTCAAGTCGATGAGGGACAACTCGTACACCGATAAACTCATCTTT. Translated, it gives CALCRAFKSMRDNSYTDKLIF.

This clone turned up a few times. This likely traces to a read error, being one base from a far larger clone. Other DNA sequences in this specimen translate into the identical CDR3. This chain uses TRDV3 with TRDJ1, with a weak D call TRDD2 (5 bases). The J gene was missing in TCRdb and was found by matching the end of the DNA to germline. Germline V gene lookup returns CDR1 TVYSNPD and CDR2 GDNSRS (reference sequence). The V end lost 2 bases, the J end lost 0 bases, and 16 bases lay between the germline ends. The CDR3 runs to 15 residues. CDR3 bases: TGTGCCTTTGACCCACCCCTACTATACACCGATAAACTCATCTTT. This gives the protein CAFDPPLLYTDKLIF.

In its sample, this clone was seen a few times. TCRdb's listed protein matches a much larger clone and diverges from this DNA's translation at residue 9, likely through a read error; the protein shown comes from the DNA. The chain is built from TRDV2 and TRDJ1; D is uncertain. Here the J gene came from matching the DNA to germline, since TCRdb omits it. V was trimmed by 3 bases and J by 7 bases, leaving 14 bases between them. CDR3 size: 13 residues. Per germline, CDR1 GEAIGNYY and CDR2 EKD. CDR3 nucleotides: TGTGCCTGTGACGCCCTGTCGTCCGTTAAACTCATCTTT. This codes for CACDALSSVKLIF.

In regard to this clone: A far larger clone is one nucleotide away, so this likely arose from a read error. The same CDR3 also results from other DNA sequences found in this sample. The genes are TRDV1 and TRDJ2; TRDD3 matches at 8 bases. This CDR3 has 20 residues. V gave up 6 bases and J gave up 4 bases; unmatched junction bases: 22. CDR1 is TSWWSYY, CDR2 QGS, per germline. CDR3 nucleotides: TGTGCTCTTGGCCTCCTCCGCGGAGGTACTGGGGGGTACGCGACAGCACAACTCTTCTTT. It codes for CALGLLRGGTGGYATAQLFF.

By sample fraction, this clone is large (0.1 to 1%). The sample holds other DNA sequences that translate to the same CDR3. The chain carries TRDV1 and TRDJ1; D is undetermined. The CDR3 is 16 residues long. V shed 2 bases and J shed 0 bases, with 13 bases lying between them. Per germline, CDR1 TSWWSYY and CDR2 QGS. The CDR3 region is CALGEIRQGYTDKLIF. CDR3 nucleotide sequence: TGTGCTCTTGGGGAAATCCGTCAGGGGTACACCGATAAACTCATCTTT.

This clone rates as large. This sample also contains other DNA sequences that code for the same CDR3. This sequence joins TRDV2 and TRDJ1; TRDD3 matches 7 bases. Unmatched junction bases numbered 11, after V lost 0 bases and J lost 2 bases. Germline CDR1 GEAIGNYY, CDR2 EKD. The CDR3 runs 17 residues. CDR3 DNA sequence: TGTGCCTGTGACACCGTGGGGGAGGCCCCGAGAACCGATAAACTCATCTTT. It specifies CACDTVGEAPRTDKLIF.

This clone was observed at least ten times. This may stem from a read error, because a much larger clone lies one nucleotide away. The chain links TRDV2 to TRDJ1; D may be TRDD2 (5 bases). V lost 3 bases to trimming and J lost 0 bases, with 19 bases between them. CDR1 and CDR2 from the germline V gene are GEAIGNYY and EKD. The CDR3 extends over 17 amino acids. CDR3 residues: CACDALRGLRYTDKLIF. CDR3 DNA sequence: TGTGCCTGTGACGCCCTACGCGGACTGAGGTACACCGATAAACTCATCTTT.

The table lists this clone with a few counts. TCRdb attributes to this sequence the protein of a much larger clone, which differs from the DNA translation at residue 11; a read error is likely, and the protein displayed is translated from the DNA. The rearrangement joins TRDV1 to TRDJ1; possibly TRDD3 for D (5 bases). The V end lost 2 bases, the J end lost 1 base, and 26 bases lay between the germline ends. The CDR3 is 20 residues long. Germline CDR1 is TSWWSYY and CDR2 is QGS. The DNA of the CDR3 is TGTGCTCTTGGGGAAAACAGCTGGCCATCCCCGGGGGTCCTCACCGATAAACTCATCTTT. Protein sequence: CALGENSWPSPGVLTDKLIF.